The clone carrying this T cell receptor (beta chain) was detected ten times or more. The sample is drawn from a study of T cells in Graves' hyperthyroidism and ophthalmopathy. After removal of 5 bases from V and 5 bases from J, the junction contained 9 bases not matched to a gene. The CDR3 consists of 14 residues. CDR1 is DFQATT, CDR2 SNEGSKA, per germline (reference sequence). RNA transcripts gave rise to amplified TCR beta CDR3 regions. HTBI primers were used for first-round RT-PCR of the TCR CDR3. TCRdb used MiXCR to reprocess the multiplex PCR reads, holding one entry per CDR3 protein. The sample shows 150,000 or so distinct CDR3 sequences, around 20% of them seen only once.

The clonotype comes from a woman in her forties or fifties with Graves' hyperthyroidism that later progressed to Graves' ophthalmopathy. This chain joins TRBV20-1 and TRBJ2-7; 10 nucleotides line up with TRBD2. The specimen sequenced was blood. CDR3 sequence: CSAWKREGLHEQYF. In nucleotides, the CDR3 is TGCAGTGCTTGGAAGCGGGAGGGCCTCCACGAGCAGTACTTC.